This T cell receptor (beta chain) comes out of a study of metastatic and nonmetastatic thyroid tumors. Across the study: Across peripheral blood and tumor or nodule tissue samples taken from malignant and benign thyroid patients, the repertoires were compared with one another. Regarding the study as a whole: When malignant thyroid tumors were compared with benign nodules, TCR beta diversity was reportedly significantly higher in the malignant tumors. This held in both blood and tumor samples.

The CDR3 loop spans 14 amino acids. Germline CDR1 and CDR2: MDHEN and SYDVKM. Trimming stripped 4 bases from V and 5 bases from J, with 11 bases between. No treatment had been given to any patient before thyroid surgery. This clone was counted only a few times. Its specificity is not known. TCRdb re-called clones via MiXCR from the PCR reads. The sample has some 37,000 clones, roughly 45% seen once. The receptor's source is a male donor with papillary thyroid cancer or a benign thyroid nodule (not recorded which). Some clones in this sample may be carry-over from other donors' samples. V and J are TRBV28 and TRBJ1-4; D uncertain. Sequenced material: tumor tissue. CDR3 residues: CASSSFGLNEKLFF. The CDR3 DNA is TGTGCCAGCAGTTCCTTTGGGCTGAATGAAAAACTGTTTTTT.